This entry lists 19 T cell receptor beta chains sequenced from one sample in a study of T cell repertoires in cytomegalovirus infection. One entry per CDR3 protein results from TCRdb running MiXCR on the reads. This table holds tens of thousands of distinct CDR3 sequences, around a fifth found once. Their specific antigens are unknown. Sequencing was performed on CD8+ T cells from cultured PBMCs, taken from culture after CMV antigen stimulation. Source of these receptors: a human donor in good health (CMV status not recorded). Some clones in this sample may be carry-over from other donors' samples.

In its sample, this clonotype was seen a few times. J is TRBJ2-3 and V is TRBV7-9, with TRBD2 identical over 8 bases. CDR1 SEHNR and CDR2 FQNEAQ come from the germline V gene (reference sequence). Losses at the gene ends were 5 bases for V and 4 bases for J; bases not matched to a gene: 5. The CDR3 loop spans 14 amino acids. CDR3 amino acids: CASSLSGGADTQYF. The CDR3 nucleotides are TGTGCCAGCAGCCTCTCGGGGGGGGCAGATACGCAGTATTTT.

The table lists this clonotype with a few counts. This chain links TRBV5-4 with TRBJ2-7; D gene unclear. This CDR3 spans 13 amino acids. Trimming removed 2 bases at V and 2 bases at J, with 8 bases between. Germline V gene data show CDR1 as SGHNT and CDR2 as YYREEE (reference sequence). CDR3: CASSFVGTYEQYF. In DNA, the CDR3 is TGTGCCAGCAGCTTTGTGGGCACCTACGAGCAGTACTTC. Based on the CDR3 plus reference TRBV5-4 and TRBJ2-7, the full variable domain is ETGVTQSPTHLIKTRGQQVTLRCSSQSGHNTVSWYQQALGQGPQFIFQYYREEENGRGNFPPRFSGLQFPNYSSELNVNALELDDSALYLCASSFVGTYEQYFGPGTRLTVT.

The chain is built from TRBV28 and TRBJ2-4; tentative D call: TRBD2 (7 bases). This CDR3 is built from 17 residues. V was cut by 3 bases and J by 1 base, with 16 bases left in between. Germline V lookup: CDR1 MDHEN, CDR2 SYDVKM. The CDR3 DNA reads TGTGCCAGCAGTTTGTTTGGGGGGGCCTGGGCCAAAAACATTCAGTACTTC. It translates to CASSLFGGAWAKNIQYF.

The gene calls are TRBV6-5 and TRBJ1-2; unclear D gene. Per the germline V gene, CDR1 is MNHEY and CDR2 is SVGAGI. CDR3 size: 9 residues. The V and J ends lost 9 bases and 4 bases respectively, with 3 bases between them. The CDR3 region is CASFYGYTF. CDR3 bases: TGTGCCAGTTTCTATGGCTACACCTTC.

This clonotype occurred a few times. This chain links TRBV20-1 with TRBJ1-3, with TRBD1 as a possible D gene (6 bases). Trimming removed 2 bases at V and 0 bases at J, with 20 bases between. There are 18 residues in the CDR3. Germline V gene sequence: CDR1 DFQATT, CDR2 SNEGSKA (reference sequence). The CDR3 here is CSARSRDNLNLSGNTIYF. The DNA of the CDR3 is TGCAGTGCTAGATCCCGGGACAACTTAAACCTCTCTGGAAACACCATATATTTT.

At least ten counts were recorded for this clonotype. This rearrangement joins TRBV4-3 to TRBJ2-7; TRBD2 is a possible D gene (6 bases). V was pared by 4 bases and J by 3 bases, with 13 bases between. The germline CDR1 and CDR2 sequences are LGHNA and YSLEER. The CDR3 runs to 14 residues. CDR3 loop: CASSPGVGDYEQYF. The CDR3 DNA sequence: TGCGCCAGCAGCCCGGGGGTAGGGGACTACGAGCAGTACTTC.

The chain links TRBV12-3 or TRBV12-4 to TRBJ2-2, with 14 bases that match TRBD2. Germline trimming cut 5 bases from V and 5 bases from J; bases unmatched to any gene: 4. This CDR3 contains 16 residues. This CDR3 reads CASSTGTSGRTGELFF. The CDR3 nucleotides read TGTGCCAGCAGTACCGGGACTAGCGGGAGAACCGGGGAGCTGTTTTTT.

The chain carries TRBV7-9 and TRBJ2-7, with unresolved D. CDR1 is SEHNR and CDR2 is FQNEAQ in the germline V gene (reference sequence). V was clipped by 2 bases and J by 4 bases, with 15 bases between them. This CDR3 has 15 amino acids. As DNA, the CDR3 is TGTGCCAGCAGCTTACGGGCAGGTCCCTATTACGAGCAGTACTTC. The encoded protein is CASSLRAGPYYEQYF.

This sequence joins TRBV28 and TRBJ1-1; 8 bases agree with TRBD1. This CDR3 region has 15 residues. Per the germline V gene, CDR1 is MDHEN and CDR2 is SYDVKM. J was trimmed by 6 bases and V by 5 bases; bases with no gene match: 11. DNA of the CDR3: TGTGCCAGCAGTCTGACGACAGGGGAGAGTCCTGAAGCTTTCTTT. Amino acid sequence: CASSLTTGESPEAFF.

This clonotype was counted only a few times. This sequence joins TRBV7-6 and TRBJ2-3; D perhaps matches TRBD2 (5 bases). The CDR3 loop spans 15 amino acids. Trimming pared 5 bases from V and 1 base from J, leaving 13 bases between. CDR1 is SGHVS, CDR2 FNYEAQ, per germline. CDR3: CASSPRTVGTDTQYF. The CDR3, as DNA: TGTGCCAGCAGCCCAAGGACTGTTGGCACAGATACGCAGTATTTT.

This clonotype was seen ten or more times. J is TRBJ2-1 and V is TRBV7-3, with D maybe TRBD2 (7 bases). Trimming removed 2 bases from V and 8 bases from J, with 16 bases in between. In germline, CDR1 is SGHTA, CDR2 FQGTGA. The CDR3 contains 15 residues. CDR3 nucleotides: TGTGCCAGCAGCTTAGGACTGGGGGGGCGGGATGAGCAGTTCTTC. The encoded protein is CASSLGLGGRDEQFF.

This clonotype was counted a few times. The chain's CDR3 is CASSLSGGAADTQYF. The DNA for the CDR3 is TGTGCCAGCAGCTTGTCGGGGGGGGCCGCAGATACGCAGTATTTT. This chain connects TRBV7-9 to TRBJ2-3, with TRBD2 matching 8 bases. The CDR3 covers 15 residues. Germline values: CDR1 SEHNR, CDR2 FQNEAQ (reference sequence). V was clipped by 3 bases and J by 4 bases; unmatched bases: 6.

J is TRBJ2-5 and V is TRBV10-3; 12 bases align to TRBD1. The CDR3 loop spans 14 amino acids. Germline CDR1 is ENHRY and CDR2 is SYGVKD. V lost 10 bases and J lost 4; bases outside the gene matches: 7. This chain's CDR3 is CATGTGGLGETQYF. Written as DNA, the CDR3 is TGTGCCACAGGGACAGGGGGCTTGGGAGAGACCCAGTACTTC.

This clonotype was picked up a small number of times. The chain uses TRBV23-1 and TRBJ2-1, with D perhaps TRBD2 (6 bases). TRBV23-1 is given ORF status, its function remaining uncertain. This CDR3 spans 17 amino acids. Deletions cut 4 bases from V and 10 bases from J, with 26 bases between. The CDR3: CASSPPQSGVPFPEQFF. CDR3 DNA sequence: TGCGCCAGCAGTCCTCCGCAGTCGGGGGTCCCCTTCCCGGAGCAGTTCTTC.

This clonotype has just a few counts. J is TRBJ2-5 and V is TRBV6-1; TRBD2 might be the D (6 bases). The CDR3 has 15 residues. V was cut by 3 bases and J by 2 bases, with 13 bases left in between. Germline V gene data show CDR1 as MNHNS and CDR2 as SASEGT. CDR3 protein: CASSDRAGSQETQYF. Here the CDR3 DNA reads TGTGCCAGCAGTGACCGCGCGGGGTCACAAGAGACCCAGTACTTC.

The sample holds a few counts of this clonotype. This chain's CDR3 is CASRPFRQAEKLFF. CDR3 bases: TGTGCCAGTAGACCCTTCCGACAGGCAGAAAAACTGTTTTTT. The chain employs TRBV19 and TRBJ1-4; D possibly corresponds to TRBD1 (6 bases). The CDR3 loop spans 14 amino acids. Germline V lookup: CDR1 LNHDA, CDR2 SQIVND (reference sequence). Trimming shortened V by 6 bases and J by 8 bases, and 16 bases separated the two germline ends.

This clonotype showed up just a few times. V gene TRBV11-2 combines with J gene TRBJ2-5; weak D call: TRBD2 (5 bases). The CDR3 has 14 residues. V was pared by 5 bases and J by 3 bases, with 13 bases between. Germline-derived CDR1 and CDR2 are SGHAT and FQNNGV. CDR3 protein: CASSITTRKETQYF. DNA for the CDR3: TGTGCCAGCAGCATCACCACTAGGAAAGAGACCCAGTACTTC.

In its sample, this clonotype was seen a few times. The CDR3 sequence is CASSQGGTGRKNIQYF. The CDR3 DNA follows: TGTGCCAGCAGCCAAGGTGGGACAGGCCGCAAAAACATTCAGTACTTC. This chain links TRBV14 with TRBJ2-4, with 8 bases fitting TRBD1. Unmatched junction bases numbered 5, after V lost 1 base and J lost 3 bases. The germline gives CDR1 SGHDN, CDR2 FVKESK. This CDR3 spans 16 amino acids.

Only a few counts were recorded for this clonotype. The DNA for the CDR3 is TGTGCCAGCAGTCCCCCGGGACTAGCCCATGAGCAGTTCTTC. This encodes CASSPPGLAHEQFF. V is TRBV12-3 or TRBV12-4 and J is TRBJ2-1; 9 bases are shared with TRBD2. The V segment lost 5 bases and the J segment 8 bases; nucleotides outside the gene matches: 7. The CDR3 is 14 residues long.